The 17 T cell receptor beta chains in this list originate from one sample, sequenced in a study of Ad26.COV2.S vaccination and SARS-CoV-2 variants. Regarding treatment: over 15 received Ad26.COV2.S at low or high dose, single or two shots; about 5 received placebo; per-sample allocation not given. Vaccine and placebo recipients were sampled on day 63 after the first injection. Using immunoSEQ multiplex PCR, the repertoire was profiled, and TCRdb retains in-frame clones only, with some absent. Of approximately 450,000 clones detected, 90% appear once; the ten largest clones hold 9% to 15%. Here the sequenced sample was peripheral blood, taken in a trial of Ad26.COV2.S vaccine versus placebo. The receptors derive from a person between 18 and 60 years old who received the Ad26.COV2.S COVID-19 vaccine or a placebo.

The chain is built from TRBV5-1 and TRBJ2-4, with 7 bases identical to TRBD1. The CDR3 consists of 14 residues. From germline, CDR1 is SGHRS and CDR2 YFSETQ. V was clipped by 4 bases and J by 3 bases; unmatched bases: 4. CDR3 in amino acids: CASSAAGGKNIQYF. The CDR3 DNA reads TGCGCCAGCAGCGCTGCAGGGGGCAAAAACATTCAGTACTTC. The variable domain in full, with the rest retrieved from reference TRBV5-1 and TRBJ2-4, is KAGVTQTPRYLIKTRGQQVTLSCSPISGHRSVSWYQQTPGQGLQFLFEYFSETQRNKGNFPGRFSGRQFSNSRSEMNVSTLELGDSALYLCASSAAGGKNIQYFGAGTRLSVL.

The chain links TRBV7-9 to TRBJ2-7; 7 bases agree with TRBD2. CDR3 size: 13 residues. V shed 9 bases and J 3 bases; nucleotides not matched to a gene: 8. The germline gives CDR1 SEHNR, CDR2 FQNEAQ (reference sequence). DNA of the CDR3: TGTGCCAGTGGGCTGGCGGGAGTCTACGAGCAGTACTTC. Amino acid sequence: CASGLAGVYEQYF.

The V call is TRBV3-1 (or the pseudogene TRBV3-2), the J call TRBJ2-2; 7 nucleotides match TRBD1. J lost 2 bases, V lost 3 bases, and 9 bases had no gene match. The CDR3 covers 17 residues. The germline gives CDR1 LGHDT, CDR2 YNNKEL (reference sequence). The CDR3 loop is CASSQGPGQFNTGELFF. In DNA, the CDR3 is TGTGCCAGCAGCCAGGGTCCGGGACAGTTCAACACCGGGGAGCTGTTTTTT.

The chain carries TRBV9 and TRBJ1-2; 8 bases fit TRBD1. From germline, CDR1 is SGDLS and CDR2 YYNGEE. J was trimmed by 7 bases and V by 0 bases; bases with no gene match: 8. This CDR3 spans 15 amino acids. The CDR3 nucleotides read TGTGCCAGCAGCGTAGCTTCAGGGGGCTCGAGTGGCTACACCTTC. Amino acids: CASSVASGGSSGYTF.

J is TRBJ2-5 and V is TRBV4-2; 13 positions agree with TRBD2. CDR1 LGHNA and CDR2 YNFKEQ come from the germline V gene. J lost 1 base, V lost 4 bases, and 3 bases had no gene match. The CDR3 runs to 16 residues. DNA of the CDR3: TGTGCCAGCAGCCGACTAGCGGGAGGTGGCCAAGAGACCCAGTACTTC. Its translation is CASSRLAGGGQETQYF.

This rearrangement joins TRBV28 to TRBJ1-2, with a weak D call TRBD1 (5 bases). Germline-derived CDR1 and CDR2 are MDHEN and SYDVKM. With 5 bases removed from V and 8 bases from J, the gap between germline ends came to 27 bases. The CDR3 runs to 17 residues. In DNA, the CDR3 is TGTGCCAGCAGTCTGCAAGATACGGGACTGCAGGCTGAGGGCTACACCTTC. It codes for CASSLQDTGLQAEGYTF.

The chain joins TRBV10-1 to TRBJ2-5; 9 positions agree with TRBD2. The V gene end was trimmed by 1 base and the J gene end by 2 bases; junction bases not matched to a gene: 5. The CDR3 spans 16 residues. The germline gives CDR1 WNHNN, CDR2 SYGVQD (reference sequence). The chain's CDR3 is CASSEWASGTQETQYF. The CDR3 DNA is TGCGCCAGCAGTGAGTGGGCTAGCGGGACTCAAGAGACCCAGTACTTC.

The CDR3 sequence is CASSQEGRGEDEQFF. CDR3 coding DNA: TGCGCCAGCAGCCAAGAAGGCAGAGGAGAGGATGAGCAGTTCTTC. The chain has TRBV4-1 and TRBJ2-1; no firm D call. This CDR3 contains 15 residues. Germline CDR1 reads MGHRA; CDR2 reads YSYEKL. The V end lost 0 bases, the J end lost 8 bases, and 14 bases lay between the germline ends.

The chain joins TRBV28 to TRBJ1-5; possible D gene TRBD1, 5 bases. The CDR3 runs to 14 residues. Between the trimmed V and J ends, which lost 3 bases and 11 bases, there was a span of 17 bases. Germline-derived CDR1 and CDR2 are MDHEN and SYDVKM. The CDR3 DNA follows: TGTGCCAGCAGTTTTCAGGGAACCGGGTGGACCCAGCATTTT. It is translated as CASSFQGTGWTQHF.

Concerning this clone itself: The same CDR3 is also encoded by other DNA sequences in this sample. The chain recombines TRBV5-1 with TRBJ1-1, with D unresolved. The CDR3 extends over 13 amino acids. Trimming stripped 0 bases from V and 0 bases from J, with 3 bases between. The germline V gene encodes CDR1 SGHRS and CDR2 YFSETQ. The CDR3 DNA follows: TGCGCCAGCAGCTTGGAGCTGAACACTGAAGCTTTCTTT. It is translated as CASSLELNTEAFF.

This rearrangement joins TRBV11-1 to TRBJ2-1; 12 bases fit TRBD2. The germline V gene has CDR1 SGHAT and CDR2 FQDESV (reference sequence). The J segment lost 3 bases and the V segment lost 4 bases, leaving 1 base of the junction unmatched. There are 15 residues in the CDR3. CDR3 DNA sequence: TGTGCCAGCAGCTCGACTAGCGGGAGCTACAATGAGCAGTTCTTC. This encodes CASSSTSGSYNEQFF.

The V and J genes are TRBV28 and TRBJ1-2; 8 bases match TRBD1. This CDR3 is 15 amino acids long. Germline V lookup: CDR1 MDHEN, CDR2 SYDVKM. V trimming: 5 bases; J trimming: 0 bases; junction bases outside the gene matches: 5. CDR3 protein: CASSRTGRTNYGYTF. The CDR3 DNA reads as TGTGCCAGCAGTCGGACAGGGAGGACTAACTATGGCTACACCTTC.

The gene calls are TRBV27 and TRBJ1-2; D not certain. Germline V gives CDR1 MNHEY, CDR2 SMNVEV (reference sequence). The CDR3 runs to 14 residues. Deletions cut 3 bases from V and 4 bases from J, with 12 bases between. The CDR3 nucleotides are TGTGCCAGCAGTTTGACGTGGGCAGCCTATGGCTACACCTTC. Amino acid sequence: CASSLTWAAYGYTF.

The chain joins TRBV11-2 to TRBJ1-2, with D possibly TRBD1 on 6 matching bases. Germline-derived CDR1 and CDR2 are SGHAT and FQNNGV. V was trimmed by 3 bases and J by 6 bases, leaving 14 bases between them. This CDR3 region has 14 residues. The CDR3 loop reads CASSFTGLSNGYTF. The CDR3, as DNA: TGTGCCAGCAGCTTTACAGGGCTTAGTAATGGCTACACCTTC.

The chain joins TRBV5-6 to TRBJ2-1; D uncertain. This CDR3 spans 14 amino acids. Germline V gives CDR1 SGHDT, CDR2 YYEEEE. Trimming pared 0 bases from V and 4 bases from J, leaving 8 bases between. CDR3 in amino acids: CASSLEWGYNEQFF. Here the CDR3 DNA reads TGTGCCAGCAGCTTGGAATGGGGATACAATGAGCAGTTCTTC.

This chain joins TRBV6-4 and TRBJ2-1; no reliable D call. CDR1 MRHNA and CDR2 SNTAGT come from the germline V gene. CDR3 length equals 13 residues. Trimming took 3 bases from V and 3 from J, leaving 6 bases between them. Written as DNA, the CDR3 is TGTGCCAGCAGTGAGGGGTACTACAATGAGCAGTTCTTC. It codes for CASSEGYYNEQFF.

The rearrangement joins TRBV29-1 to TRBJ2-1, with 9 bases identical to TRBD2. Trimming took 5 bases from V and 5 from J; bases not matched to a gene: 10. This CDR3 has 15 amino acids. Germline V lookup: CDR1 SQVTM, CDR2 ANQGSEA. CDR3 in amino acids: CSVQPGAGGDNEQFF. For the CDR3, the DNA is TGCAGCGTTCAACCTGGGGCGGGAGGGGACAATGAGCAGTTCTTC.